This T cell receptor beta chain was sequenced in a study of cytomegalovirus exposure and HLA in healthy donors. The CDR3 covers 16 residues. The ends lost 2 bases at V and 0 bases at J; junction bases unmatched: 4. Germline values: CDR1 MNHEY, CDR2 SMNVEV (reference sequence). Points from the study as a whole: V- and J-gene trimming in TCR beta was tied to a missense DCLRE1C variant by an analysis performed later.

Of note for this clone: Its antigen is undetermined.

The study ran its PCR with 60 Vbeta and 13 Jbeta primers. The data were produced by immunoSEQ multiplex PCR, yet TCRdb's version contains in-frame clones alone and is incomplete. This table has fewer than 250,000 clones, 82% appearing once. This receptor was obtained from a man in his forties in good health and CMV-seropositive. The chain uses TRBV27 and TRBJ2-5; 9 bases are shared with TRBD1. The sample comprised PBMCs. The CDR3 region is CASSLGGTGYQETQYF. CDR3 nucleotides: TGTGCCAGCAGTTTAGGGGGGACAGGGTACCAAGAGACCCAGTACTTC.